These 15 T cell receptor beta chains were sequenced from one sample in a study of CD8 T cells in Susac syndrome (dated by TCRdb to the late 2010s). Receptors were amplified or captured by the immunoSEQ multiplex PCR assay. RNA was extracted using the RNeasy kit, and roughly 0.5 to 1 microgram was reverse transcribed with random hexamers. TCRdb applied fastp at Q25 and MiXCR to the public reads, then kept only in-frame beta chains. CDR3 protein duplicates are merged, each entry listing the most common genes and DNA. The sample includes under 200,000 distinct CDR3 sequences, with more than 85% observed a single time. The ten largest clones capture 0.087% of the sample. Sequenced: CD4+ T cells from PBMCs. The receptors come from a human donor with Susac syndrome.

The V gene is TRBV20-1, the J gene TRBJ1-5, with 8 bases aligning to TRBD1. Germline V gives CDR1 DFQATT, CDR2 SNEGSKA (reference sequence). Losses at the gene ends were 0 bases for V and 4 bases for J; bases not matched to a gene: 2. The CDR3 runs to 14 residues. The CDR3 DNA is TGCAGTGCTAGAGATCGGACAGGGAATCAGCCCCAGCATTTT. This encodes CSARDRTGNQPQHF.

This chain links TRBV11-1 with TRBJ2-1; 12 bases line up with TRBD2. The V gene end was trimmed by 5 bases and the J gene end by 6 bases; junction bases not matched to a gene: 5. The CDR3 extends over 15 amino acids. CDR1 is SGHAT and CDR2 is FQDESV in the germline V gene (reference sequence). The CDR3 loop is CASSRSTSGGNEQFF. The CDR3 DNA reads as TGTGCCAGCAGCCGGTCGACTAGCGGGGGCAATGAGCAGTTCTTC.

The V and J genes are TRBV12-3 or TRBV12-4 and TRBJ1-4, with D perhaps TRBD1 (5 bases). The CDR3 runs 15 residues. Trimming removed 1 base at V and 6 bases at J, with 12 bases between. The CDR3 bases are TGTGCCAGCAGTTTAGTGGCAGGGTGGGATGAAAAACTGTTTTTT. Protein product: CASSLVAGWDEKLFF.

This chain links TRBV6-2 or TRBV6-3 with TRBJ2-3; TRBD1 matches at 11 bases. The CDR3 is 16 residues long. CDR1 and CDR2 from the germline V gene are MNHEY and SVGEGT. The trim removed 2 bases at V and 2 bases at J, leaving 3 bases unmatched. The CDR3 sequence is CASSYRTGGSTDTQYF. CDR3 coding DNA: TGTGCCAGCAGTTACCGGACAGGGGGCTCCACAGATACGCAGTATTTT.

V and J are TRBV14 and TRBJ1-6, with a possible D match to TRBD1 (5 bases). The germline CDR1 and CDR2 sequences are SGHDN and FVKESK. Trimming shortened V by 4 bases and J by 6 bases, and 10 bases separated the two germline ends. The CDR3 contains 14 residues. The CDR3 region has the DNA TGTGCCAGCAGCCCGGGACTGGCTAATTCACCCCTCCACTTT. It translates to CASSPGLANSPLHF.

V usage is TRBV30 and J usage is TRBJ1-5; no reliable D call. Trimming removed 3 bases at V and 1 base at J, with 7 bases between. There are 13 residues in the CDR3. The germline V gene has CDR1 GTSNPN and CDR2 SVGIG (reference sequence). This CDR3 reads CAWSSGSNQPQHF. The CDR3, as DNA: TGTGCCTGGAGCTCAGGCAGCAATCAGCCCCAGCATTTT.

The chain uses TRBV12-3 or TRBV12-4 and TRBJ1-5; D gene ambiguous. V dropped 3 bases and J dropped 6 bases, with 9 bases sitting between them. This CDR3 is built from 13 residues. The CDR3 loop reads CASSLAFSQPQHF. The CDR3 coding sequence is TGTGCCAGCAGTTTGGCTTTCAGTCAGCCCCAGCATTTT.

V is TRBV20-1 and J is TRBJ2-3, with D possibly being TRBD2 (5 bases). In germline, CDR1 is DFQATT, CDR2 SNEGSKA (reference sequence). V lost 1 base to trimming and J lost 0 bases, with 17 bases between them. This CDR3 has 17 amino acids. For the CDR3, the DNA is TGCAGTGCTAGAGGGCCAGCGGAAATTCTTAGCACAGATACGCAGTATTTT. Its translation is CSARGPAEILSTDTQYF.

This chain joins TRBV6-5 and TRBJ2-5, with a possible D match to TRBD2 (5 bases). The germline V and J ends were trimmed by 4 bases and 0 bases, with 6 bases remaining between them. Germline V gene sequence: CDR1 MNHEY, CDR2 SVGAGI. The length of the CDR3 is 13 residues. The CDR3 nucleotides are TGTGCCAGCAGTTTCGGGGACCAAGAGACCCAGTACTTC. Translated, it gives CASSFGDQETQYF.

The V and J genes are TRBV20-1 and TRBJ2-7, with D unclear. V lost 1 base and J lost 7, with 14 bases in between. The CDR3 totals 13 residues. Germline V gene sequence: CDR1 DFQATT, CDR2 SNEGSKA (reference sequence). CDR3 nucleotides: TGCAGTGCTAGAGCTTCTGCTAGTCGTGAGCAGTACTTC. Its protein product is CSARASASREQYF.

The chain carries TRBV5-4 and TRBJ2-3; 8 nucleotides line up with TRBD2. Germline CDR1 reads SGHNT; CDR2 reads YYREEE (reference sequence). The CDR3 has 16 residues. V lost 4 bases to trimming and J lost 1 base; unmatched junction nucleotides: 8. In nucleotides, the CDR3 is TGTGCCAGCAGCCCATTTAGAGCGGGGGGCACAGATACGCAGTATTTT. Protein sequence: CASSPFRAGGTDTQYF.

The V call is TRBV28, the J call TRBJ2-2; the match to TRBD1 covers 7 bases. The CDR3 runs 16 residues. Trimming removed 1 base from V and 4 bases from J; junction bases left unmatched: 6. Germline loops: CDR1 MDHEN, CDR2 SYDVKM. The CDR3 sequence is CASSLLQGRFTGELFF. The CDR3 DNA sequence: TGTGCCAGCAGTTTATTACAGGGGCGTTTCACCGGGGAGCTGTTTTTT.

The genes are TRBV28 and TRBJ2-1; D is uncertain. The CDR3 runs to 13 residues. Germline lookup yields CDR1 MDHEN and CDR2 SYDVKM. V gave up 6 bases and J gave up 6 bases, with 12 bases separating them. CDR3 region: CASSLLPGNEQFF. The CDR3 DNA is TGTGCCAGCAGCCTGCTCCCAGGCAATGAGCAGTTCTTC. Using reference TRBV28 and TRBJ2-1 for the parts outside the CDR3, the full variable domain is DVKVTQSSRYLVKRTGEKVFLECVQDMDHENMFWYRQDPGLGLRLIYFSYDVKMKEKGDIPEGYSVSREKKERFSLILESASTNQTSMYLCASSLLPGNEQFFGPGTRLTVL.

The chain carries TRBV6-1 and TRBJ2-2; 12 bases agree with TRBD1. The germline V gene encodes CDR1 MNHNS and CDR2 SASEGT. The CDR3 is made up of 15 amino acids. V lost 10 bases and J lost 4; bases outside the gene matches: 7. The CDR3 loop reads CANSGTGGLTGELFF. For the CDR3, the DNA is TGTGCCAACTCCGGGACAGGGGGCCTCACCGGGGAGCTGTTTTTT.

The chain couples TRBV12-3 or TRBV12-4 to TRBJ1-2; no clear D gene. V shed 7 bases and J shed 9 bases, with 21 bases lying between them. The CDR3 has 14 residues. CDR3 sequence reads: CASTIGVPIMSYTF. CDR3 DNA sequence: TGTGCCAGCACAATTGGGGTTCCTATTATGAGCTACACCTTC.